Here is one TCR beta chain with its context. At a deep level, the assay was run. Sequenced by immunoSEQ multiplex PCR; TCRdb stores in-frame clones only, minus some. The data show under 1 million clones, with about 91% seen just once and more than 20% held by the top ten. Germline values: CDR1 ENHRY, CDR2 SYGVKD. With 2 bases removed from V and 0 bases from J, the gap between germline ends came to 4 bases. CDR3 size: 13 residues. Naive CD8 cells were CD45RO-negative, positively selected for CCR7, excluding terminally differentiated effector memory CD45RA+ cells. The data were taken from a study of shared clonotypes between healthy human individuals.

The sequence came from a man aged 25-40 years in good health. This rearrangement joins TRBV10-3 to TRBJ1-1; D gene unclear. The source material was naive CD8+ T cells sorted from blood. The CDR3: CAISEGLNTEAFF. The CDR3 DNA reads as TGTGCCATCAGTGAGGGTCTGAACACTGAAGCTTTCTTT.